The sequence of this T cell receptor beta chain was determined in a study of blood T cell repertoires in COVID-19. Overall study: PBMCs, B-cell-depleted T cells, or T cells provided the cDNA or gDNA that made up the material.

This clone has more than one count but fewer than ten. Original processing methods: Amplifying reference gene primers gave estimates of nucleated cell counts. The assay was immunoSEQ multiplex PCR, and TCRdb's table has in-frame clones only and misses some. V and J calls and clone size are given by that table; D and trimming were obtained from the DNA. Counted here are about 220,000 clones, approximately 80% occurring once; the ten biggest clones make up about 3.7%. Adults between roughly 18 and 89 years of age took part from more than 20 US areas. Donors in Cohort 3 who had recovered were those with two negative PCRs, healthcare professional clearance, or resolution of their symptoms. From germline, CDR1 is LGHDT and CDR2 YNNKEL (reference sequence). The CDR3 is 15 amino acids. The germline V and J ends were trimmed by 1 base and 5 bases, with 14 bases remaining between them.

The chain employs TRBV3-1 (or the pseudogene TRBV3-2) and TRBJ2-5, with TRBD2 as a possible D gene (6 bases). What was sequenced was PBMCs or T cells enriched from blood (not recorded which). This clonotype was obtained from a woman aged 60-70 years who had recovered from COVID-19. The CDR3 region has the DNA TGTGCCAGCAGCCAAGTGCTCTATCGGGGGGAGACCCAGTACTTC. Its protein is CASSQVLYRGETQYF.